This is a list of T cell receptor beta chains from one sample in a study of cytomegalovirus exposure and HLA in healthy donors. Only in-frame clones appear in the TCRdb table, and some are missing; sequencing was by immunoSEQ multiplex PCR. The table includes some 200,000 clones, 80% to 85% detected once. Source material: PBMCs. These receptors were taken from a boy aged 2 to 9 in good health and CMV-seronegative. Both conserved end residues are part of each CDR3. The D gene is left open where the match is weak. Clone size, where shown, is once, few, many, or a class for clones that have expanded.

>TRBD2|TRBJ2-3|few|TRBV5-1
TGCGCCAGCAGCCATGGACTAGCGGGAGATACGCAGTATTTT
CASSHGLAGDTQYF
>TRBD2|TRBJ2-7|.|TRBV5-1
TGCGCCAGCACCACGGCTAGCGGGAGGTACGAGCAGTACTTC
CASTTASGRYEQYF
>TRBD1|TRBJ2-7|.|TRBV27
TGTGCCAGCAGTTTAGGGACAGGGGTCTACGAGCAGTACTTC
CASSLGTGVYEQYF
>.|TRBJ1-4|.|TRBV19
TGTGCCAGTAGTATCTCGGGGTACGGCGAAAAACTGTTTTTT
CASSISGYGEKLFF
>.|TRBJ2-7|.|TRBV7-6
TGTGTCAGCAGCCAGGTCGGGAAGGAGAGCGAGCAGTACTTC
CVSSQVGKESEQYF
>TRBD2|TRBJ2-1|.|TRBV19
TGTGCCAGTAGTATTTGGATGGGGACTAGCGGTAACAATGAGCAGTTCTTC
CASSIWMGTSGNNEQFF
>.|TRBJ1-6|.|TRBV6-5
TGTGCCAGCAGTTACTCGCCCTTCACGGGGAATTCACCCCTCCACTTT
CASSYSPFTGNSPLHF
>.|TRBJ2-4|.|TRBV7-2
TGTGCCAGCAGCTTAAACTGGAACATTCAGTACTTC
CASSLNWNIQYF
>.|TRBJ2-1|.|TRBV2
TGTGCCAGCAGACTCAATGAGCAGTTCTTC
CASRLNEQFF
>.|TRBJ2-7|once|TRBV30
TGTGCCTGGAGTAGGAGGGGGGGCTACGAGCAGTACTTC
CAWSRRGGYEQYF
>TRBD2|TRBJ2-1|.|TRBV9
TGTGCCAGCAGCGTACTAGCGGACTCCTACAATGAGCAGTTCTTC
CASSVLADSYNEQFF
>.|TRBJ1-1|.|TRBV6-1
TGTGCCAGCAGTGAAACCCGGGGCACTGAAGCTTTCTTT
CASSETRGTEAFF
>.|TRBJ2-1|.|TRBV5-1
TGCGCCAGCAGCTTGTCTAATGAGCAGTTCTTC
CASSLSNEQFF
>TRBD2|TRBJ2-2|.|TRBV6-6
TGTGCCAGCAGGGGGGAGGGCACCGGGGAGCTGTTTTTT
CASRGEGTGELFF
>.|TRBJ1-2|.|TRBV28
TGTGCCAGCAGTTCGGATGGCTACACCTTC
CASSSDGYTF
>.|TRBJ1-4|.|TRBV7-9
TGTGCCAGCAGCTTATGGTTTCAAACTGATGAAAAACTGTTTTTT
CASSLWFQTDEKLFF
>TRBD2|TRBJ2-1|.|TRBV25-1
TGTGCCAGCAGTGAACTCACGGGAGGATCTTACAATGAGCAGTTCTTC
CASSELTGGSYNEQFF
>TRBD1|TRBJ2-3|.|TRBV5-1
TGCGCCAGCAGCTTGGGACAGGGGCAAGATACGCAGTATTTT
CASSLGQGQDTQYF
>.|TRBJ2-7|.|TRBV29-1
TGCAGCGTTGGCCCCAGGGACTCCTACGAGCAGTACTTC
CSVGPRDSYEQYF
>.|TRBJ2-7|.|TRBV6-6
TGTGCCAGCAGCCCCAGGACTATAGCCCCCTCCTACGAGCAGTACTTC
CASSPRTIAPSYEQYF
>.|TRBJ1-5|.|TRBV2
TGTGCCAGCAGTGTGATGAAAAAGGGGCAGCCCCAGCATTTT
CASSVMKKGQPQHF
>.|TRBJ1-4|few|TRBV6-5
TGTGCCAGCAGTCCCCCGGGACTTAAGGGCGAAAAACTGTTTTTT
CASSPPGLKGEKLFF